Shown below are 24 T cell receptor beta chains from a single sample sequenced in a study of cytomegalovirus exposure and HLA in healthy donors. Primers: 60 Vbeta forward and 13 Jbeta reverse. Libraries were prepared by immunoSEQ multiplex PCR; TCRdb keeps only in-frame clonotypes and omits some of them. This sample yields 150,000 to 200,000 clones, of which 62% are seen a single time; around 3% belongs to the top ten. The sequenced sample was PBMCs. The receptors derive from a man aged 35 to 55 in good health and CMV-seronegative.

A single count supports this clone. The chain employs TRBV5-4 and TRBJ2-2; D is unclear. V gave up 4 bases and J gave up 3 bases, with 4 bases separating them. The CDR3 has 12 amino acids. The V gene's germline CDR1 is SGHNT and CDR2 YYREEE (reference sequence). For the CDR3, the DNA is TGTGCCAGCAGCCCGTACACCGGGGAGCTGTTTTTT. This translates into CASSPYTGELFF.

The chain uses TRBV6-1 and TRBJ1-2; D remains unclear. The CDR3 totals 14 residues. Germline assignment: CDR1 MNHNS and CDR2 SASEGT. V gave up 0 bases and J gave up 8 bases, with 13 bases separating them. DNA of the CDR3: TGTGCCAGCAGTGAAGCGCCAGGTGGGAGCGGCTACACCTTC. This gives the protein CASSEAPGGSGYTF.

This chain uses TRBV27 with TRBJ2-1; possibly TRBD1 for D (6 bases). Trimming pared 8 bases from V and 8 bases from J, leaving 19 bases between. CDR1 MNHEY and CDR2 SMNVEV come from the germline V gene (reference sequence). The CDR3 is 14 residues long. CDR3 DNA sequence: TGTGCCAGCGGATCGATAGACAGGTACGATGAGCAGTTCTTC. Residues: CASGSIDRYDEQFF.

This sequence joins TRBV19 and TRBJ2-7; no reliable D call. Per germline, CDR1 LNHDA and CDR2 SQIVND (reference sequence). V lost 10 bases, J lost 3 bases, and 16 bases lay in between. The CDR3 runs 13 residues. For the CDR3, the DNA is TGTGCCACCTCCGGCTACGACATCTACGAGCAGTACTTC. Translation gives CATSGYDIYEQYF. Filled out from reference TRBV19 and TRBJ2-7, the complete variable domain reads DGGITQSPKYLFRKEGQNVTLSCEQNLNHDAMYWYRQDPGQGLRLIYYSQIVNDFQKGDIAEGYSVSREKKESFPLTVTSAQKNPTAFYLCATSGYDIYEQYFGPGTRLTVT.

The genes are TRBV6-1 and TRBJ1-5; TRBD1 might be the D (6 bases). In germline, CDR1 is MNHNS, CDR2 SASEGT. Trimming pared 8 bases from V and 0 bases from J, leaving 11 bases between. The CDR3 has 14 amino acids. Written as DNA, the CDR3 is TGTGCCAGCGCGGACAGTCATAGCAATCAGCCCCAGCATTTT. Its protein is CASADSHSNQPQHF.

CDR3 coding DNA: TGTGCCAGCAGCGACGGGACTAGCGGGATCCACGAGCAGTACTTC. Translated: CASSDGTSGIHEQYF. The genes are TRBV5-4 and TRBJ2-7; 13 positions agree with TRBD2. CDR1 is SGHNT and CDR2 is YYREEE in the germline V gene (reference sequence). The CDR3 spans 15 residues. The V gene end was trimmed by 4 bases and the J gene end by 5 bases; junction bases not matched to a gene: 6.

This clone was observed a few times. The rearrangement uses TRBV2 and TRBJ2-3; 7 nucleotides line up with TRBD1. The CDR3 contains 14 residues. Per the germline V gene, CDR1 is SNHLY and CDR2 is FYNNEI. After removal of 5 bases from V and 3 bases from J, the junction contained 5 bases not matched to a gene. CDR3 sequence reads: CASSMDRMTDTQYF. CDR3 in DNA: TGTGCCAGCAGTATGGACAGGATGACAGATACGCAGTATTTT. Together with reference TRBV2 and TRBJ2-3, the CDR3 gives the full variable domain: EPEVTQTPSHQVTQMGQEVILRCVPISNHLYFYWYRQILGQKVEFLVSFYNNEISEKSEIFDDQFSVERPDGSNFTLKIRSTKLEDSAMYFCASSMDRMTDTQYFGPGTRLTVL.

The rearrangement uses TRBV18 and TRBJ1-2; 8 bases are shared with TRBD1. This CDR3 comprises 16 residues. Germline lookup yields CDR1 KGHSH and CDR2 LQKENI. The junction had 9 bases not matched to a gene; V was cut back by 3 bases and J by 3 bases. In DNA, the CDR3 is TGTGCCAGCTCACCGACTATCGGGACAGGCGACTATGGCTACACCTTC. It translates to CASSPTIGTGDYGYTF. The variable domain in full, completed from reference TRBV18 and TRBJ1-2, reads NAGVMQNPRHLVRRRGQEARLRCSPMKGHSHVYWYRQLPEEGLKFMVYLQKENIIDESGMPKERFSAEFPKEGPSILRIQQVVRGDSAAYFCASSPTIGTGDYGYTFGSGTRLTVV.

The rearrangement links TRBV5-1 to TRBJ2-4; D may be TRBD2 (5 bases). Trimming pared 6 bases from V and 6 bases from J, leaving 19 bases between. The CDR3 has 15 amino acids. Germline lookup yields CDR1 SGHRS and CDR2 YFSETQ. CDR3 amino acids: CASNADGVRGNIQYF. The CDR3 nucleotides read TGCGCCAGCAACGCGGACGGGGTACGTGGAAACATTCAGTACTTC.

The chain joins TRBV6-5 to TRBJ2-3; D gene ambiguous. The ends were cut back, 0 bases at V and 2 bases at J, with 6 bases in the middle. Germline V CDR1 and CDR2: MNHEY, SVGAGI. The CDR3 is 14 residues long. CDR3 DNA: TGTGCCAGCAGTTACTCGGAGACCACAGATACGCAGTATTTT. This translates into CASSYSETTDTQYF.

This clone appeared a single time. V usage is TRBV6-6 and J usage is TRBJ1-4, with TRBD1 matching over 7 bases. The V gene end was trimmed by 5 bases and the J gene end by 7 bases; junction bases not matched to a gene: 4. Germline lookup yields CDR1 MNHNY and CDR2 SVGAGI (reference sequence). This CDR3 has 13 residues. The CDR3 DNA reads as TGTGCCAGCAGTAGACAGGGTTCTGAAAAACTGTTTTTT. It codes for CASSRQGSEKLFF.

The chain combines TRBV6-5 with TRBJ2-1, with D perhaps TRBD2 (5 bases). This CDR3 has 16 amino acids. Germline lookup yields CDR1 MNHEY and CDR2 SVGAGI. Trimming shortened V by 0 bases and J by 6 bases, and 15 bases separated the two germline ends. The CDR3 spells CASSYSTGTAGNEQFF. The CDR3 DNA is TGTGCCAGCAGTTACTCGACGGGAACCGCAGGCAATGAGCAGTTCTTC.

The CDR3 here is CASSFGGLDYGYTF. The CDR3 nucleotides read TGTGCCAGCAGCTTTGGGGGCTTGGACTATGGCTACACCTTC. The chain recombines TRBV5-6 with TRBJ1-2; weak D call: TRBD1 (6 bases). Trimming shortened V by 2 bases and J by 3 bases, and 11 bases separated the two germline ends. Per the germline V gene, CDR1 is SGHDT and CDR2 is YYEEEE. CDR3 length: 14 amino acids.

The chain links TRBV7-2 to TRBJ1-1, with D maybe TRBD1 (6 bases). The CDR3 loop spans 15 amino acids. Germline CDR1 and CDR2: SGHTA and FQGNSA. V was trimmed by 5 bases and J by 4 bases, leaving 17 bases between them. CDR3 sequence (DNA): TGTGCCAGCAGCATATCCAGGGGTGGTGTCACTGAAGCTTTCTTT. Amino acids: CASSISRGGVTEAFF. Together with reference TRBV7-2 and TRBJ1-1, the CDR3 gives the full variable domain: GAGVSQSPSNKVTEKGKDVELRCDPISGHTALYWYRQSLGQGLEFLIYFQGNSAPDKSGLPSDRFSAERTGGSVSTLTIQRTQQEDSAVYLCASSISRGGVTEAFFGQGTRLTVV.

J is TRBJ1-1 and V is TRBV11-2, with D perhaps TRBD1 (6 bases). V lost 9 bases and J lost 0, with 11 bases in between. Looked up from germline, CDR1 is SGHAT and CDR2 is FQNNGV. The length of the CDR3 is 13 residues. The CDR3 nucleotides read TGTGCCAGTTCACAGGGAATGAACACTGAAGCTTTCTTT. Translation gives CASSQGMNTEAFF.

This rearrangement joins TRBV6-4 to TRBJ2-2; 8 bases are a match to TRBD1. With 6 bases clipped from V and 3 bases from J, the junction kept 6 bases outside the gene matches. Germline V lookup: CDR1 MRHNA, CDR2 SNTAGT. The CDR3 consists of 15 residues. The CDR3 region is CASRGATGDTGELFF. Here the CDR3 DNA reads TGTGCCAGCAGAGGCGCGACAGGGGACACCGGGGAGCTGTTTTTT.

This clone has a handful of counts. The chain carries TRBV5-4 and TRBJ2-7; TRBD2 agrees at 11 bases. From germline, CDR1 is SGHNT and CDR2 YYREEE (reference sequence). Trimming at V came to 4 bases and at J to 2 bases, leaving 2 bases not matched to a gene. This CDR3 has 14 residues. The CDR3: CASSRLAGTYEQYF. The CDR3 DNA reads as TGTGCCAGCAGCCGACTAGCGGGGACCTACGAGCAGTACTTC.

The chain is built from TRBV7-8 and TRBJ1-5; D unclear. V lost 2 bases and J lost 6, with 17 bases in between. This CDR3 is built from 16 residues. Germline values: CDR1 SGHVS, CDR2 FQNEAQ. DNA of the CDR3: TGTGCCAGCAGCTTATCCAGAGCGAGTGTGCTTCAGCCCCAGCATTTT. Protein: CASSLSRASVLQPQHF.

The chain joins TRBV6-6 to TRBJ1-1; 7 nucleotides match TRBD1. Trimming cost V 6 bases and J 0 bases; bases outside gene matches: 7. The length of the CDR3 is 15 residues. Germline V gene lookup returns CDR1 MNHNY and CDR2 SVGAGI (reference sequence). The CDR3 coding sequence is TGTGCCAGCAGAGCACAACAGGGGATGAACACTGAAGCTTTCTTT. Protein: CASRAQQGMNTEAFF.

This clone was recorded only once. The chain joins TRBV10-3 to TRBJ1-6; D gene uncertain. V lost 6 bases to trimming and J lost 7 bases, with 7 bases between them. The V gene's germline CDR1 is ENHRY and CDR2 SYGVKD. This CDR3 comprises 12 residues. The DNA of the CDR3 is TGTGCCATCAGCAACAGCAATTCACCCCTCCACTTT. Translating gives CAISNSNSPLHF.

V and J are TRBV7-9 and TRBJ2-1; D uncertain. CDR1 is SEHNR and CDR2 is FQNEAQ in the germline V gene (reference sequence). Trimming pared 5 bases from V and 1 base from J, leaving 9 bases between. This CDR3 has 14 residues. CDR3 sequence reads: CASSDLVSYNEQFF. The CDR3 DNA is TGTGCCAGCAGCGACTTGGTGTCCTACAATGAGCAGTTCTTC. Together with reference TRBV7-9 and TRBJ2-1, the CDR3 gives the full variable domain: DTGVSQNPRHKITKRGQNVTFRCDPISEHNRLYWYRQTLGQGPEFLTYFQNEAQLEKSRLLSDRFSAERPKGSFSTLEIQRTEQGDSAMYLCASSDLVSYNEQFFGPGTRLTVL.

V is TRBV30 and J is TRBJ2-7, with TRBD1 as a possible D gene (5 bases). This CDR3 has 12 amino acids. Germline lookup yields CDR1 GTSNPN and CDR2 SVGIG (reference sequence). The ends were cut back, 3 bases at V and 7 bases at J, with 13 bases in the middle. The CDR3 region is CAWRQAPREQYF. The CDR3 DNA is TGTGCCTGGAGACAGGCCCCCCGGGAGCAGTACTTC.

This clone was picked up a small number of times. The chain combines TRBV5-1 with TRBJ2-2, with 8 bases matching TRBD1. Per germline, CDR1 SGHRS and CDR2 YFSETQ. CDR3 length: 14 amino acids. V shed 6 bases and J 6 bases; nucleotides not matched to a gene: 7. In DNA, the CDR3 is TGCGCCAGCACTCAGGGACAGGTCCCCGGGGAGCTGTTTTTT. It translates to CASTQGQVPGELFF.

This CDR3 is CASSWRDGTEAFF. The CDR3 region has the DNA TGTGCCAGCAGTTGGAGGGACGGGACTGAAGCTTTCTTT. V usage is TRBV6-1 and J usage is TRBJ1-1, with a tentative D call TRBD1 (5 bases). The CDR3 runs to 13 residues. Trimming took 5 bases from V and 5 from J, leaving 12 bases between them. The germline V gene encodes CDR1 MNHNS and CDR2 SASEGT.